One sample yielded the 23 T cell receptor beta chains listed below, sequenced in a study of memory CD4+ T cells and cytomegalovirus serostatus. The sort gate was single viable CD3+CD4+CD8-CD45RO+ cells for memory CD4+ T cells. The assay was immunoSEQ multiplex PCR, and TCRdb's table has in-frame clones only and misses some. Among 50,000 to 65,000 clones, about 78% were seen once, and the ten largest hold 0.77%. Sequencing was performed on memory CD4+ T cells from blood. The receptors here all came from an adult in good health and CMV-seronegative.

The chain recombines TRBV7-2 with TRBJ2-7; tentative D call: TRBD2 (5 bases). V was pared by 5 bases and J by 0 bases, with 8 bases between. CDR1 is SGHTA and CDR2 is FQGNSA in the germline V gene. The CDR3 has 13 residues. This chain's CDR3 is CASSHSASYEQYF. DNA for the CDR3: TGTGCCAGCAGCCATAGCGCCTCCTACGAGCAGTACTTC.

The chain combines TRBV18 with TRBJ1-2, with 8 bases identical to TRBD1. CDR1 is KGHSH, CDR2 LQKENI, per germline. CDR3 length equals 12 residues. The V segment lost 2 bases and the J segment 8 bases; nucleotides outside the gene matches: 1. The CDR3 sequence: CASSPGDRGYTF. The CDR3 DNA reads TGTGCCAGCTCACCAGGGGACAGGGGCTACACCTTC.

The J gene is TRBJ2-7, the V gene TRBV30; TRBD1 agrees at 7 bases. V lost 7 bases, J lost 7 bases, and 13 bases stayed unmatched. CDR1 is GTSNPN and CDR2 is SVGIG in the germline V gene (reference sequence). The CDR3 consists of 13 residues. CDR3 in DNA: TGTGCCTTAAGAAGACAGGGTATTAGGGAGCAGTACTTC. Translating it yields CALRRQGIREQYF.

CDR3 bases: TGTGCCAGCAGTTACTCCGGACAGGTCTACGAGCAGTACTTC. Translated: CASSYSGQVYEQYF. The chain recombines TRBV6-5 with TRBJ2-7; 7 bases are shared with TRBD1. The trim removed 0 bases at V and 3 bases at J, leaving 2 bases unmatched. This CDR3 contains 14 residues. Germline lookup yields CDR1 MNHEY and CDR2 SVGAGI.

This clone was seen only once. The J gene is TRBJ2-7, the V gene TRBV5-1, with 7 nucleotides matching TRBD1. V lost 0 bases to trimming and J lost 4 bases; unmatched junction nucleotides: 1. This CDR3 has 13 residues. Germline V lookup: CDR1 SGHRS, CDR2 YFSETQ. The CDR3 nucleotides are TGCGCCAGCAGCTTGGCGACAGGGTACGAGCAGTACTTC. It translates to CASSLATGYEQYF.

The V call is TRBV6-6, the J call TRBJ2-7; 7 bases map to TRBD2. V was clipped by 4 bases and J by 7 bases; unmatched bases: 4. The CDR3 length is 12 residues. Germline V gene lookup returns CDR1 MNHNY and CDR2 SVGAGI (reference sequence). CDR3: CASSFGEGEQYF. The CDR3, as DNA: TGTGCCAGCAGTTTCGGGGAGGGAGAGCAGTACTTC.

The chain recombines TRBV19 with TRBJ2-1; 8 bases fit TRBD2. The V segment lost 10 bases and the J segment 4 bases; nucleotides outside the gene matches: 9. CDR1 is LNHDA, CDR2 SQIVND, per germline (reference sequence). This CDR3 comprises 14 residues. The CDR3 DNA reads as TGTGCCACCACGGCAGGCGGGAGGTACAATGAGCAGTTCTTC. This gives the protein CATTAGGRYNEQFF.

In nucleotides, the CDR3 is TGTGCCAGCAGCTCCGGTGGGTCGGGACAGCCCCAGCATTTT. Translated, it gives CASSSGGSGQPQHF. The chain recombines TRBV7-9 with TRBJ1-5, with unresolved D. Germline loops: CDR1 SEHNR, CDR2 FQNEAQ (reference sequence). Trimming pared 4 bases from V and 7 bases from J, leaving 14 bases between. CDR3 length equals 14 residues.

The chain has TRBV7-2 and TRBJ2-5; D possibly uses TRBD1 or TRBD2 (5 bases each). Near its end, the DNA agrees better with TRBJ2-7, so the J call may be wrong. Germline CDR1 is SGHTA and CDR2 is FQGNSA. The CDR3 loop spans 13 amino acids. Here the CDR3 reads CASSSRRDPEQYF. CDR3 DNA sequence: TGTGCCAGCAGCTCTAGACGGGACCCCGAGCAGTACTTC.

This clone has just a few counts. This sequence joins TRBV5-3 and TRBJ1-5; D possibly corresponds to TRBD1 (5 bases). TRBV5-3 is known as an ORF, though its function is uncertain. Trimming took 4 bases from V and 6 from J, leaving 14 bases between them. This CDR3 contains 14 residues. CDR3 loop: CARSPRGVGQPQHF. In DNA, the CDR3 is TGTGCCAGAAGCCCGCGAGGGGTGGGTCAGCCCCAGCATTTT.

The V and J genes are TRBV21-1 and TRBJ2-3; the table assigns TRBD1, which was not confirmed against the DNA. TRBV21-1 is described as a pseudogene. The CDR3 has 16 amino acids. The CDR3 here is CASSDRKGQRTDTQYF. The DNA of the CDR3 is TGTGCCAGCAGCGATCGAAAGGGACAGAGGACAGATACGCAGTATTTT.

The chain combines TRBV30 with TRBJ2-5; weak D call: TRBD2 (5 bases). CDR3 length: 13 residues. The germline V gene encodes CDR1 GTSNPN and CDR2 SVGIG (reference sequence). V was clipped by 3 bases and J by 5 bases, with 13 bases between them. CDR3 sequence reads: CAWSNGGGETQYF. CDR3 in DNA: TGTGCCTGGAGCAATGGAGGCGGCGAGACCCAGTACTTC.

The CDR3 is CASSLNYGGFSSYEQYF. The CDR3 bases are TGTGCCAGCAGCTTGAACTACGGGGGCTTTAGCTCCTACGAGCAGTACTTC. V usage is TRBV5-4 and J usage is TRBJ2-7; D may be TRBD1 or TRBD2 (6 bases each). The CDR3 is 17 amino acids. Germline V gives CDR1 SGHNT, CDR2 YYREEE (reference sequence). V was trimmed by 1 base and J by 0 bases, leaving 17 bases between them.

The chain carries TRBV29-1 and TRBJ2-1, with TRBD1 matching 9 bases. The CDR3 is 13 amino acids. The germline V gene encodes CDR1 SQVTM and CDR2 ANQGSEA. V gave up 8 bases and J gave up 7 bases; unmatched junction bases: 9. In DNA form, the CDR3 reads TGCAGCTTGTGGGCTGACAGGGGGAATGAGCAGTTCTTC. Translating gives CSLWADRGNEQFF.

The chain has TRBV10-3 and TRBJ1-2; TRBD1 might be the D (5 bases). The V end lost 11 bases, the J end lost 1 base, and 20 bases lay between the germline ends. Germline-derived CDR1 and CDR2 are ENHRY and SYGVKD. The length of the CDR3 is 15 residues. CDR3 region: CAAWDGSPINYGYTF. CDR3 coding DNA: TGTGCCGCCTGGGACGGGAGCCCAATTAACTATGGCTACACCTTC.

This clone was observed a handful of times. V and J are TRBV4-2 and TRBJ2-3; D is uncertain. The ends were cut back, 2 bases at V and 1 base at J, with 13 bases in the middle. CDR3 length: 16 amino acids. Germline values: CDR1 LGHNA, CDR2 YNFKEQ. The chain's CDR3 is CASSQTFFLRTDTQYF. As DNA, the CDR3 is TGTGCCAGCAGCCAAACCTTCTTTTTGCGCACAGATACGCAGTATTTT.

The V call is TRBV27, the J call TRBJ1-6, with 9 bases aligning to TRBD1. Germline CDR1 MNHEY, CDR2 SMNVEV (reference sequence). Trimming at V came to 6 bases and at J to 7 bases, leaving 7 bases not matched to a gene. The CDR3 is 15 amino acids. For the CDR3, the DNA is TGTGCCAGCAGCGCGGGACAGGGAGGGAATTCACCCCTCCACTTT. Its protein is CASSAGQGGNSPLHF.

As to this clone: Compared with germline, one end of the junction differs, possibly owing to a read error. The chain combines TRBV5-6 with TRBJ1-1, with TRBD1 identical over 8 bases. This CDR3 is 14 amino acids long. Germline CDR1 is SGHDT and CDR2 is YYEEEE. CDR3: CASRLDRANTEAFF. The CDR3 DNA is TGTGCCAGCAGATTGGACAGGGCGAACACTGAAGCTTTCTTT. Based on the CDR3 plus reference TRBV5-6 and TRBJ1-1, the full variable domain is DAGVTQSPTHLIKTRGQQVTLRCSPKSGHDTVSWYQQALGQGPQFIFQYYEEEERQRGNFPDRFSGHQFPNYSSELNVNALLLGDSALYLCASRLDRANTEAFFGQGTRLTVV.

CDR3 sequence reads: CASSEGGAIYEQYF. The CDR3 nucleotides read TGTGCCAGCAGTGAAGGTGGGGCTATCTACGAGCAGTACTTC. The chain has TRBV6-1 and TRBJ2-7; possibly TRBD1 for D (5 bases). V was pared by 1 base and J by 3 bases, with 10 bases between. This CDR3 has 14 residues. CDR1 and CDR2 (germline): MNHNS, SASEGT.

This clone was seen just once. The V gene is TRBV6-1, the J gene TRBJ2-6; D is possibly TRBD1 (5 bases). Deletions cut 6 bases from V and 1 base from J, with 7 bases between. CDR1 is MNHNS and CDR2 is SASEGT in the germline V gene. The CDR3 sequence is 14 residues long. CDR3 in amino acids: CASRTGSGANVLTF. Written as DNA, the CDR3 is TGTGCCAGCAGAACAGGATCTGGGGCCAACGTCCTGACTTTC.

The chain combines TRBV27 with TRBJ1-5, with D unresolved. The germline V gene encodes CDR1 MNHEY and CDR2 SMNVEV (reference sequence). The CDR3 sequence is 16 residues long. V lost 5 bases and J 0 bases, leaving 14 bases between the germline ends. CDR3 in amino acids: CASSPQTLNSNQPQHF. CDR3 bases: TGTGCCAGCAGTCCCCAAACTTTAAATAGCAATCAGCCCCAGCATTTT.

V usage is TRBV27 and J usage is TRBJ1-4; no reliable D call. In germline, CDR1 is MNHEY, CDR2 SMNVEV (reference sequence). V was trimmed by 5 bases and J by 0 bases, leaving 13 bases between them. The CDR3 length is 16 residues. Here the CDR3 DNA reads TGTGCCAGCAGTAGGTACTACGATGCAACTAATGAAAAACTGTTTTTT. Its translation is CASSRYYDATNEKLFF. The variable domain in full, with the rest retrieved from reference TRBV27 and TRBJ1-4, is EAQVTQNPRYLITVTGKKLTVTCSQNMNHEYMSWYRQDPGLGLRQIYYSMNVEVTDKGDVPEGYKVSRKEKRNFPLILESPSPNQTSLYFCASSRYYDATNEKLFFGSGTQLSVL.

This clone appeared a few times. The rearrangement links TRBV5-4 to TRBJ1-4; unclear D gene. Trimming stripped 4 bases from V and 8 bases from J, with 15 bases between. The CDR3 extends over 14 amino acids. Germline loops: CDR1 SGHNT, CDR2 YYREEE (reference sequence). The chain's CDR3 is CASSGSAFGEKLFF. DNA for the CDR3: TGTGCCAGCAGCGGTTCGGCCTTCGGGGAAAAACTGTTTTTT.